This is a list of T cell receptor beta chains from one sample in a study of blood T cell repertoires in COVID-19. Assay used: immunoSEQ multiplex PCR; TCRdb lists only in-frame clones, some missing. The sample yields 180,000 or so clones, roughly 79% seen once. The sequenced material came from peripheral blood. The source of these receptors is a middle-aged woman with COVID-19, enrolled during active disease. Both conserved end residues are part of each CDR3.

CDR3: CASSLYSGGIGEKLFF; V: TRBV5-1; length: 16; J: TRBJ1-4
CDR3: CASSLGAGYGYTF; V: TRBV7-3; length: 13; J: TRBJ1-2
CDR3: CASRDYNNEQFF; V: TRBV19; length: 12; J: TRBJ2-1
CDR3: CAWSSAGLGTEAFF; V: TRBV30; length: 14; J: TRBJ1-1
CDR3: CASTYRNNEQFF; V: TRBV2; length: 12; J: TRBJ2-1
CDR3: CASSLTGVDIQYF; V: TRBV7-9; length: 13; J: TRBJ2-4
CDR3: CASSDDRFEAFF; V: TRBV6-1; length: 12; J: TRBJ1-1
CDR3: CSVTGLAGGPWDGELFF; V: TRBV29-1; length: 17; J: TRBJ2-2
CDR3: CATSTGEREQYF; V: TRBV15; length: 12; J: TRBJ2-7
CDR3: CASSQYNSPLHF; V: TRBV28; length: 12; J: TRBJ1-6
CDR3: CASSPQDRKTYEQYF; V: TRBV18; length: 15; J: TRBJ2-7
CDR3: CASSLSVNTEAFF; V: TRBV7-8; length: 13; J: TRBJ1-1
CDR3: CATTPGLTDTQYF; V: TRBV30; length: 13; J: TRBJ2-3
CDR3: CASSPGQGAWETQYF; V: TRBV28; length: 15; J: TRBJ2-5
CDR3: CASSLLGTGGLETQYF; V: TRBV7-3; length: 16; J: TRBJ2-5
CDR3: CASSGQGWSPLHF; V: TRBV6-6; length: 13; J: TRBJ1-6